This TCR beta chain appears in the sequencing data of a study of T cell responses to AZD1222 COVID-19 vaccine (dated by TCRdb to about 2021). Study-level background: A total of under 250 trial participants underwent TCR sequencing, of whom 207 had received two doses of AZD1222 and 26 had received two doses of the MenACWY control vaccine. Trial participants were enrolled by age into subgroups of 18-55, 56-69 and 70-plus years, and around 150, 28 and 57 TCR-sequenced participants, respectively, were included in these subgroups.

This specimen's time point label, per the study, means: about 28 days (+/-7) after the second vaccine dose. Because spike-specific TCR depth and breadth did not differ between the two schedules, AZD1222 recipients who got a second dose at roughly 4 weeks were pooled with those who got a second dose at roughly 12 weeks. The vaccinee samples were drawn from two UK trials, COV001 and COV002, one of which was a single-blind randomized controlled phase 2/3 trial testing AZD1222 (ChAdOx1 nCoV-19) in healthy adults. For TCRbeta chain sequencing, PBMC samples were collected from trial participants at day 0 and at day 28 after the second dose. On this clone: The antigen it binds to is not known. Base qualities are not recorded, but no much larger clone differs from it by a single base.

Taken from the germline V gene (reference sequence), the CDR1 and CDR2 loops are LNHDA and SQIVND. Including cysteine and phenylalanine, the CDR3 has 21 amino acids. Here the CDR3 DNA is all that survives: 63 bases in frame from base 1. V is cut back by 5 bases and J by 2 bases, with 22 bases in the junction unmatched. The CDR3 regions of human TCRbeta chains were subjected to immunosequencing. The authors' analysis ran thus. Repertoire TCRs were checked for matches against a reference library of SARS-CoV-2-specific TCRs that had been generated using the MIRA antigen-specificity platform. Breadth meant the fraction of unique TCRs that were SARS-CoV-2-associated, whereas depth meant the fraction of total T cells that were SARS-CoV-2-associated. Using the MIRA data, each spike-specific TCR was assigned both to the spike region to which the TCR was reactive and to a CD4 or CD8 class. Log10-transformed breadth and depth values were compared by one-way ANOVA with Sidak's multiple comparisons tests. The table comes from immuneACCESS by way of TCRdb, which keeps in-frame sequences with V and J called. Part of the clones is missing from these tables; in studies checked, under half for an unresolved V gene and the rest for unknown reasons. V, J and clone size derive from that table, while D and trimming were established from the DNA sequence. In all, the sample holds 140,000 or so clones, and roughly 93% of those were seen once. Less than 2% of the sample comes from the top ten.

Summary of the overall study and its limitations: Because no samples from the day 14 peak response were available, repertoires could be characterized only after the peak T cell response. The 56-69-year group was small, and its depth increase did not reach significance, likely because of low power. Spike-specific TCR breadth and depth rose significantly after two AZD1222 doses compared with day 0 and with MenACWY recipients. CD4 TCRs associated with the vaccine covered the entire spike protein, and the dominant responses were in regions 160-218 and 743-854. Conclusions about previously exposed vaccinees are limited, since just six AZD1222 recipients were seropositive for SARS-CoV-2 at baseline. Most participants were white British and females outnumbered males, and the authors suggested that clonal diversity may have been underestimated. Reportedly, almost half of the unique spike-specific TCRs recognized epitopes lying outside the regions that are mutated in the B.1.351 and B.1.1.7 variants.

The clonotype comes from an adult who received the AZD1222 COVID-19 vaccine. The rearranged chain carries TRBV19 and TRBJ2-3, and TRBD2 matches 10 of the central bases. The sample was peripheral blood, taken 28 days after the second AZD1222 dose. The nucleotide sequence is TGTGCCAGTAGTCGCCCCCTCAGCGGGAGGGGACATCATGGATTCACAGATACGCAGTATTTT. Protein translation: CASSRPLSGRGHHGFTDTQYF.